This T cell receptor (beta chain) was documented in a study of blood T cell repertoires in COVID-19. There are 13 residues in the CDR3. V lost 8 bases to trimming and J lost 2 bases, with 12 bases between them. Only in-frame clones appear in the TCRdb table, and some are missing; sequencing was by immunoSEQ multiplex PCR. This sample has about 78,000 clones, with about four fifths found just once. The source of this sequence is a man in his forties or fifties with acute or convalescent COVID-19. The gene calls are TRBV12-3 or TRBV12-4 and TRBJ2-5; D may be TRBD1 (6 bases). The sample comprised peripheral blood. The DNA of the CDR3 is TGTGCCAGCGGAAACAGGGCACAAGAGACCCAGTACTTC. Its translation: CASGNRAQETQYF.